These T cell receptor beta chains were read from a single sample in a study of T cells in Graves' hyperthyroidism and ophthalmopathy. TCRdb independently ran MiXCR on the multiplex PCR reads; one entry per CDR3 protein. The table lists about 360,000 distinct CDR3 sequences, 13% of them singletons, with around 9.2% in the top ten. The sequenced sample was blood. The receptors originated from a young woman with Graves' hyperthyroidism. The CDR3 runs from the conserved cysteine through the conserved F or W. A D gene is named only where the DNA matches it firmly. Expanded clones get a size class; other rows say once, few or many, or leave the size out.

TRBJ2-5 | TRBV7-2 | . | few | TGTGCCAGCAGCGGAGGGTTAGGAGGAGAGGAGACCCAGTACTTC | CASSGGLGGEETQYF
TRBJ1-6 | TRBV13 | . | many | TGTGCCAGCAGCTCCGCAAATTCACCCCTCCACTTT | CASSSANSPLHF
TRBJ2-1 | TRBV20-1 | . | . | TGCAGTGCTGGCGGCTGGGGAGATGAGCAGTTCTTC | CSAGGWGDEQFF
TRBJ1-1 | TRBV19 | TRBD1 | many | TGTGCCAGCGCATCCGCCGGGACAGGGGGAGGCGAAGCTTTCTTT | CASASAGTGGGEAFF
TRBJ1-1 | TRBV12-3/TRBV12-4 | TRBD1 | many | TGTGCCAGCAGTCCCCAGGGGGGGGCGGGTTCTGAAGCTTTCTTT | CASSPQGGAGSEAFF
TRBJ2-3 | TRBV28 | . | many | TGTGCCAGCAGTTTATGGGGAGCCCCGGGGGATACGCAGTATTTT | CASSLWGAPGDTQYF
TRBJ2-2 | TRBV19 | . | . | TGTGCCAGTAGTATATTGGTACTAGCCGGGGAGCTGTTTTTT | CASSILVLAGELFF
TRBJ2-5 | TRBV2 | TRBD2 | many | TGTGCCAGAAGGGGCCTAGCGGGGCTCCCGACCCAGTACTTC | CARRGLAGLPTQYF
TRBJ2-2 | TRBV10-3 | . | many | TGTGCCACCGAAACTTCGTCGAACACCGGGGAGCTGTTTTTT | CATETSSNTGELFF
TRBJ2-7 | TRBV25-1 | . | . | TGTGCCAGCAGTGTCCTCGGGAACGAGCAGTACTTC | CASSVLGNEQYF
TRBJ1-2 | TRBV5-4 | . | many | TGTGCCAGCAGCCCGGACGGTTATCTTGGCTACACCTTC | CASSPDGYLGYTF
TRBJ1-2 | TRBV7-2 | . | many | TGTGCCAGCGCCCTTGGTCGGAGTTCTCAACCCTATGGCTACACCTTC | CASALGRSSQPYGYTF
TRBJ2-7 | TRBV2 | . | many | TGTGCCAGCAGTGCTTCCGGGAGCTCCTACGAGCAGTACTTC | CASSASGSSYEQYF
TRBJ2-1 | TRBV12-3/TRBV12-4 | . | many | TGTGCCAGCAGTCCGTCGGGACGCCACAATGAGCAGTTCTTC | CASSPSGRHNEQFF
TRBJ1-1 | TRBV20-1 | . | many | TGCAGTGCTAGAGTTTTGAGGTCAGGGAACACTGAAGCTTTCTTT | CSARVLRSGNTEAFF
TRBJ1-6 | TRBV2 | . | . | TGTGCCAGTTACAGGGCCTCCCTCCACTTT | CASYRASLHF
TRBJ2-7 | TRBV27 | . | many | TGTGCCAGCAGGGTACAGGGAGGGGAGTACGAGCAGTACTTC | CASRVQGGEYEQYF
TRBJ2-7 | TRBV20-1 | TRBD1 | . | TGCAGTGCTCCCAGACAGGGGCGGTACGAGCAGTACTTC | CSAPRQGRYEQYF
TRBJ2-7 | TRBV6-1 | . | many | TGTGCCAGCAGTGGTGGGGTCGGACCCTACGAGCAGTACTTC | CASSGGVGPYEQYF
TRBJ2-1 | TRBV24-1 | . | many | TGTGCCACCAGTGATTTGCCTGGGTTTAATGAGCAGTTCTTC | CATSDLPGFNEQFF
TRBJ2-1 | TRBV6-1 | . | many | TGTGCCAGCAGCTCCATAGAAGTGGCCTCACGGGGGCAGTTCTTC | CASSSIEVASRGQFF
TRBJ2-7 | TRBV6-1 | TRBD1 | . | TGTGCCAGCAGTCCCGGGACAGGGGCAGCCTACGAGCAGTACTTC | CASSPGTGAAYEQYF
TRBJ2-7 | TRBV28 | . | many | TGTGCCAGCAGCCCTGACGGAGGTACCTCCTACGAGCAGTACTTC | CASSPDGGTSYEQYF
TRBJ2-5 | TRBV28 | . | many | TGTGCCGCTGCGCCCGTTCAAGAGACCCAGTACTTC | CAAAPVQETQYF
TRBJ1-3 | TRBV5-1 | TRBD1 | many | TGCGCCAGCAGCCCCGGGACAGTCACCCGAAACACCATATATTTT | CASSPGTVTRNTIYF
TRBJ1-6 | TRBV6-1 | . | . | TGTGCCAGCAGTGAACGTCGATTGGGAGGGAATAAGTCACCCCTCCACTTT | CASSERRLGGNKSPLHF
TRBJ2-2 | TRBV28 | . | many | TGTGCCACCATACCTTCCGGAATCACCGGGGAGCTGTTTTTT | CATIPSGITGELFF
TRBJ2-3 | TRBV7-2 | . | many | TGTGCCAGCAGCTTAGCACTAGGGACACACACAGATACGCAGTATTTT | CASSLALGTHTDTQYF
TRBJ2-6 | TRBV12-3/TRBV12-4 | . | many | TGTGCCAGCAGTTCTCCCGGGGCCAACGTCCTGACTTTC | CASSSPGANVLTF